A selection of T cell receptor beta chains follows, all from one sample in a study of immune evolution from preneoplasia to lung adenocarcinoma. Here immunoSEQ multiplex PCR was the method, and the copy in TCRdb shows in-frame clones only, minus some. The sample holds some 2,900 clones, roughly 85% seen once. The sequencing sample was made of FFPE adjacent normal lung tissue. Receptors were obtained from a person aged 70 to 85 with lung adenocarcinoma. The CDR3 runs from the conserved cysteine through the conserved F or W. A D gene is named only where the DNA matches it firmly. Expanded clones are given a class, and other clones once, few, many or no size at all.

cdr3_nt: TGTGCCAGCATTGGGACAGGGGGACAAGAGACCCAGTACTTC
cdr3_aa: CASIGTGGQETQYF
d_call: TRBD1
j_call: TRBJ2-5
clone_size: .
v_call: TRBV6-5

cdr3_nt: TGTGCCAGCAGCTCCGGACTAGCGGGGACAGATACGCAGTATTTT
cdr3_aa: CASSSGLAGTDTQYF
d_call: TRBD2
j_call: TRBJ2-3
clone_size: .
v_call: TRBV11-3

cdr3_nt: TGTGCCAGCAGCTTTACAGGGAAAGAGACCCAGTACTTC
cdr3_aa: CASSFTGKETQYF
d_call: .
j_call: TRBJ2-5
clone_size: .
v_call: TRBV11-2

cdr3_nt: TGTGCCAGCCTGCCCCCCGGGACCCAACGGGAGCAGTACTTC
cdr3_aa: CASLPPGTQREQYF
d_call: .
j_call: TRBJ2-7
clone_size: .
v_call: TRBV28

cdr3_nt: TGCGCCAGCAGCTTGGCCTGGGGAGGGACTGAAGCTTTCTTT
cdr3_aa: CASSLAWGGTEAFF
d_call: .
j_call: TRBJ1-1
clone_size: .
v_call: TRBV5-1

cdr3_nt: TGCGCCAGCAGTTCCGGACAGAATAATTCACCCCTCCACTTT
cdr3_aa: CASSSGQNNSPLHF
d_call: .
j_call: TRBJ1-6
clone_size: few
v_call: TRBV5-1

cdr3_nt: TGCGCCAGCAGCTTGGGGGGCGCAAGGAACACTGAAGCTTTCTTT
cdr3_aa: CASSLGGARNTEAFF
d_call: .
j_call: TRBJ1-1
clone_size: few
v_call: TRBV5-1

cdr3_nt: TGTGCCAGCAGCTTAGATGCTGGAAATTACAATGAGCAGTTCTTC
cdr3_aa: CASSLDAGNYNEQFF
d_call: .
j_call: TRBJ2-1
clone_size: .
v_call: TRBV11-3

cdr3_nt: TGTGCCAGCAGGGACACCTACGAGCAGTACTTC
cdr3_aa: CASRDTYEQYF
d_call: .
j_call: TRBJ2-7
clone_size: .
v_call: TRBV25-1

cdr3_nt: TGTGCCAGTAGTATAGATCAAGCGGCTAACTATGGCTACACCTTC
cdr3_aa: CASSIDQAANYGYTF
d_call: .
j_call: TRBJ1-2
clone_size: few
v_call: TRBV19

cdr3_nt: TGTGCCAGCAGCCGCAGGGGACAGAGCTCCTACGAGCAGTACTTC
cdr3_aa: CASSRRGQSSYEQYF
d_call: TRBD1
j_call: TRBJ2-7
clone_size: .
v_call: TRBV27

cdr3_nt: TGTGCCTGGAGTGTACCGGGGGCGATCTACGAGCAGTACTTC
cdr3_aa: CAWSVPGAIYEQYF
d_call: .
j_call: TRBJ2-7
clone_size: .
v_call: TRBV30

cdr3_nt: TGTGCCAGCAGCCCCCGGGTACACGGGACCCAGTACTTC
cdr3_aa: CASSPRVHGTQYF
d_call: .
j_call: TRBJ2-5
clone_size: .
v_call: TRBV7-3

cdr3_nt: TGTGCCAGCAGGGTGGGACTAGCGGAAGGGGTTGAGCAGTTCTTC
cdr3_aa: CASRVGLAEGVEQFF
d_call: TRBD2
j_call: TRBJ2-1
clone_size: .
v_call: TRBV6-1

cdr3_nt: TGTGCCAGCAGCTTGCTAGGGGAAGCTTTCTTT
cdr3_aa: CASSLLGEAFF
d_call: .
j_call: TRBJ1-1
clone_size: .
v_call: TRBV5-6

cdr3_nt: TGCGCCAGCAGAGAACAGGCGATTAGCACAGATACGCAGTATTTT
cdr3_aa: CASREQAISTDTQYF
d_call: .
j_call: TRBJ2-3
clone_size: .
v_call: TRBV5-1

cdr3_nt: TGCAGCGTTGAAGGACAGGGACGAACCGGGGAGCTGTTTTTT
cdr3_aa: CSVEGQGRTGELFF
d_call: TRBD1
j_call: TRBJ2-2
clone_size: .
v_call: TRBV29-1

cdr3_nt: TGTGCCAGCAGTTCGCCGCGGACTGAAGCTTTCTTT
cdr3_aa: CASSSPRTEAFF
d_call: .
j_call: TRBJ1-1
clone_size: large
v_call: TRBV6-5

cdr3_nt: TGTGCCAGCAGCTCGGCGGATGAGACCCAGTACTTC
cdr3_aa: CASSSADETQYF
d_call: .
j_call: TRBJ2-5
clone_size: .
v_call: TRBV5-6

cdr3_nt: TGTGCCAGCAGGGCCCGGGGAGAGCCCACTGAAGCTTTCTTT
cdr3_aa: CASRARGEPTEAFF
d_call: .
j_call: TRBJ1-1
clone_size: .
v_call: TRBV7-9

cdr3_nt: TGCGCCAGTACAGGGGGAAATGAGCAGTTCTTC
cdr3_aa: CASTGGNEQFF
d_call: TRBD1
j_call: TRBJ2-1
clone_size: once
v_call: TRBV10-2

cdr3_nt: TGTGCCAGCAGCTTCGGACTAGGGGTATACAATGAGCAGTTCTTC
cdr3_aa: CASSFGLGVYNEQFF
d_call: TRBD2
j_call: TRBJ2-1
clone_size: .
v_call: TRBV9

cdr3_nt: TGTGCCAGCAGCCCAAGACACAGTAATTCACCCCTCCACTTT
cdr3_aa: CASSPRHSNSPLHF
d_call: .
j_call: TRBJ1-6
clone_size: .
v_call: TRBV14

cdr3_nt: TGTGCCAGCAGCTTTGTTTGGGCAGGGGGCAAAATCTACGAGCAGTACTTC
cdr3_aa: CASSFVWAGGKIYEQYF
d_call: TRBD1
j_call: TRBJ2-7
clone_size: .
v_call: TRBV7-8

cdr3_nt: TGTGCCAGCAGCTTATTTGGCGGGACCGCCGGGGATGAGCAGTTCTTC
cdr3_aa: CASSLFGGTAGDEQFF
d_call: .
j_call: TRBJ2-1
clone_size: .
v_call: TRBV7-3

cdr3_nt: TGCGCCAGCAGCCCCGGACTGAACACTGAAGCTTTCTTT
cdr3_aa: CASSPGLNTEAFF
d_call: .
j_call: TRBJ1-1
clone_size: .
v_call: TRBV5-1